This T cell receptor beta chain was sequenced during a study of OX40 agonist ivuxolimab in advanced cancers. Overall study context: Ivuxolimab, an antibody acting as an agonist of OX40 (CD134), was used to treat patients. Participants averaged roughly 57 years of age (range about 23 to 79) and were around 85% male. Partial responses were achieved by three patients, of whom one had hepatocellular carcinoma and two had cutaneous melanoma.

Using immunoSEQ multiplex PCR, the repertoire was profiled, and TCRdb retains in-frame clones only, with some absent. The table lists tens of thousands of clones, roughly 94% of them singletons. V lost 10 bases to trimming and J lost 4 bases; unmatched junction nucleotides: 4. CDR3 size: 12 residues. Germline V gives CDR1 MDHEN, CDR2 SYDVKM. Blood sampling took place at baseline, cycle 4 day 1, and cycle 7 day 1. The sample consisted of CD4+ or CD8+ T cells sorted from blood, taken in a trial of the OX40 agonist ivuxolimab. The TCR was taken from an adult with an advanced solid tumor such as melanoma, head and neck, liver or kidney cancer. The gene calls are TRBV28 and TRBJ2-7; TRBD1 agrees at 10 bases. CDR3 region: CATGTGVYEQYF. Here the CDR3 DNA reads TGTGCCACCGGGACAGGGGTTTACGAGCAGTACTTC.